This T cell receptor (beta chain) was recorded in a study of OX40 agonist ivuxolimab in advanced cancers. As for the study in general: Dose-escalation patients had hepatocellular carcinoma, melanoma, renal cell or head and neck cancer. A mean age of roughly 60 years, range about 20 to 90, was recorded, and approximately 79% were male. Study-level points and caveats: Clones of CD4+ and CD8+ blood T cells grew by week 6 at doses of 0.1 to 3.0 mg/kg.

Repertoires were generated with immunoSEQ multiplex PCR, while TCRdb's copy carries only in-frame clones and drops some. Counted here are more than 55,000 clones, less than 90% occurring once; the ten biggest clones make up 0.75% to 0.9%. In this sample, this clone turned up once. Antigen: not known. CDR3 size: 16 residues. Germline CDR1 is SNHLY and CDR2 is FYNNEI. V dropped 6 bases and J dropped 0 bases, with 15 bases sitting between them. The clonotype originates from an adult with an advanced solid tumor such as melanoma, head and neck, liver or kidney cancer. J is TRBJ1-3 and V is TRBV2, with TRBD1 as a possible D gene (5 bases). Sequencing used CD4+ or CD8+ T cells sorted from blood, obtained in a trial of the OX40 agonist ivuxolimab. CDR3 region: CASSVDSLPSGNTIYF. The CDR3 DNA sequence: TGTGCCAGCAGCGTAGACAGCCTACCCTCTGGAAACACCATATATTTT.